This paragraph reports one TCR beta chain. This CDR3 region has 15 residues. The germline gives CDR1 LNHDA, CDR2 SQIVND (reference sequence). With 5 bases removed from V and 0 bases from J, the gap between germline ends came to 13 bases. As handled by the study authors: Estimated nucleated cell counts came from reference gene primer amplification. Repertoires were generated with immunoSEQ multiplex PCR, while TCRdb's copy carries only in-frame clones and drops some. V, J and clone size derive from that table, while D and trimming were established from the DNA sequence. Seen here are about 220,000 clones, approximately 90% observed once, and the top ten hold 2.5% to 3%. These data originate in a study of blood T cell repertoires in COVID-19. The participants were between roughly 18 and 100 years old and came from about two dozen US areas. Participants reported their clinical history, and cohort assignment relied on those reports.

This chain links TRBV19 with TRBJ2-5; tentative D call: TRBD2 (6 bases). Sequencing was carried out using PBMCs or T cells enriched from blood (not recorded which). The clonotype originates from a woman in her twenties or thirties who had recovered from COVID-19. The CDR3 spells CASSARWGDQETQYF. CDR3 coding DNA: TGTGCCAGTAGTGCCCGATGGGGGGACCAAGAGACCCAGTACTTC.